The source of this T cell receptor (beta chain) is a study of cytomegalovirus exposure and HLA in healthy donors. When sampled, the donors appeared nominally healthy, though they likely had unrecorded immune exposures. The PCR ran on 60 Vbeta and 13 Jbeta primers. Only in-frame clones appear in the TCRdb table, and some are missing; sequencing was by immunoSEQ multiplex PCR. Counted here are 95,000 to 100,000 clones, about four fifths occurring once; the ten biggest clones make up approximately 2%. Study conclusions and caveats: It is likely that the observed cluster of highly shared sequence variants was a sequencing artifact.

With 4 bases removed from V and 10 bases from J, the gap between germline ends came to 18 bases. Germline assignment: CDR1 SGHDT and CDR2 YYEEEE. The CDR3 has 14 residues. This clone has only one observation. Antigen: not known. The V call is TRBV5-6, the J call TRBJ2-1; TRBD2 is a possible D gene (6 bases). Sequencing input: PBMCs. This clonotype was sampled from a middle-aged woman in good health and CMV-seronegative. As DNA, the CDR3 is TGTGCCAGCAGCCCCGGGGGACTCCCACTAGAGCAGTTCTTC. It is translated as CASSPGGLPLEQFF.